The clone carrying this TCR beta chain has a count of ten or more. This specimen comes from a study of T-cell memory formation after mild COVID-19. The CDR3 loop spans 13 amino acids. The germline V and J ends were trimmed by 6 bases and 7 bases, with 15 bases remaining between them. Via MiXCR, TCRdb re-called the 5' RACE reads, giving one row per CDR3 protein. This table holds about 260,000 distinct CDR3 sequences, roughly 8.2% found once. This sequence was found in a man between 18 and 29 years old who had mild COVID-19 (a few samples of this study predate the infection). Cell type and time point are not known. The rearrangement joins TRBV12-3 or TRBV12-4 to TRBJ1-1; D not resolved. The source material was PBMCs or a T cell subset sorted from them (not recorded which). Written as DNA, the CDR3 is TGTGCCAGCAGCCCCCGGAGGGATGGTGAAGCTTTCTTT. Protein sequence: CASSPRRDGEAFF.